The 31 T cell receptor beta chains listed next were all sequenced from one sample in a study of cytomegalovirus exposure and HLA in healthy donors. The PCR used 60 Vbeta and 13 Jbeta primers. Libraries were prepared by immunoSEQ multiplex PCR; TCRdb keeps only in-frame clonotypes and omits some of them. The sample records some 200,000 clones, around nine tenths being singletons. Sequencing was performed on PBMCs. These TCRs come from a woman under 30 in good health and CMV-seronegative.

The chain has TRBV7-9 and TRBJ1-5; unclear D gene. The CDR3 is 12 amino acids. V lost 6 bases and J lost 5, with 8 bases in between. The germline CDR1 and CDR2 sequences are SEHNR and FQNEAQ (reference sequence). The CDR3 is CASSPLDQPQHF. CDR3 coding DNA: TGTGCCAGCAGTCCCCTTGATCAGCCCCAGCATTTT.

The chain links TRBV19 to TRBJ1-1; 9 bases are a match to TRBD1. The length of the CDR3 is 16 residues. Germline CDR1 and CDR2: LNHDA and SQIVND (reference sequence). J lost 3 bases, V lost 4 bases, and 9 bases had no gene match. The CDR3 DNA sequence: TGTGCCAGTAGTACACGACCGGGACAGGGAGACACTGAAGCTTTCTTT. Its protein is CASSTRPGQGDTEAFF.

V and J are TRBV4-1 and TRBJ1-5; a possible D gene is TRBD1 (6 bases). This CDR3 comprises 16 residues. Germline assignment: CDR1 MGHRA and CDR2 YSYEKL. V dropped 1 base and J dropped 4 bases, with 14 bases sitting between them. CDR3 bases: TGCGCCAGCAGCCAAGGTCTGGCGACAGGAAATCAGCCCCAGCATTTT. This sequence encodes CASSQGLATGNQPQHF.

This chain uses TRBV5-1 with TRBJ2-7; 10 nucleotides line up with TRBD1. This CDR3 is built from 15 residues. From germline, CDR1 is SGHRS and CDR2 YFSETQ. With 4 bases clipped from V and 4 bases from J, the junction kept 8 bases outside the gene matches. CDR3 loop: CASSLGQGTLYEQYF. CDR3 nucleotide sequence: TGCGCCAGCAGCCTGGGACAGGGGACCCTATACGAGCAGTACTTC.

The chain links TRBV7-6 to TRBJ1-1, with no clear D. V was cut by 4 bases and J by 1 base, with 10 bases left in between. Germline V gene lookup returns CDR1 SGHVS and CDR2 FNYEAQ. The CDR3 runs 14 residues. Here the CDR3 reads CASSYGRENTEAFF. In DNA form, the CDR3 reads TGTGCCAGCAGCTATGGACGGGAGAACACTGAAGCTTTCTTT.

The V gene is TRBV7-9, the J gene TRBJ1-2; D ambiguous. Germline CDR1 SEHNR, CDR2 FQNEAQ (reference sequence). The CDR3 extends over 14 amino acids. Trimming took off 1 base at V and 2 bases at J, with 8 bases between the two ends. In nucleotides, the CDR3 is TGTGCCAGCAGCTTAGGGGTCAGGAACTATGGCTACACCTTC. This gives the protein CASSLGVRNYGYTF. Variable domain in full (rest from reference TRBV7-9 and TRBJ1-2): DTGVSQNPRHKITKRGQNVTFRCDPISEHNRLYWYRQTLGQGPEFLTYFQNEAQLEKSRLLSDRFSAERPKGSFSTLEIQRTEQGDSAMYLCASSLGVRNYGYTFGSGTRLTVV.

The CDR3 bases are TGTGCCTGGAACTCTAGATTCCTCTCCTACAATGAGCAGTTCTTC. Translation: CAWNSRFLSYNEQFF. The chain joins TRBV30 to TRBJ2-1; D is undetermined. The V end was cut by 4 bases, the J end by 0 bases, with 13 bases between. The CDR3 has 15 residues. Germline V gene sequence: CDR1 GTSNPN, CDR2 SVGIG (reference sequence).

The rearrangement links TRBV2 to TRBJ2-3; 10 nucleotides line up with TRBD2. The V and J ends lost 6 bases and 2 bases, in that order; junction bases with no gene match: 5. CDR3 length equals 15 residues. Germline CDR1 and CDR2: SNHLY and FYNNEI. The CDR3: CASRVAGGYTDTQYF. As DNA, the CDR3 is TGTGCCAGCAGGGTAGCGGGGGGTTACACAGATACGCAGTATTTT.

The chain couples TRBV7-2 to TRBJ1-5; D may be TRBD1 (5 bases). Germline V gene sequence: CDR1 SGHTA, CDR2 FQGNSA. Trimming pared 5 bases from V and 2 bases from J, leaving 13 bases between. The CDR3 extends over 15 amino acids. The CDR3 sequence: CASSPQGWGNQPQHF. DNA for the CDR3: TGTGCCAGCAGCCCCCAGGGTTGGGGCAATCAGCCCCAGCATTTT. Combining the CDR3 with reference TRBV7-2 and TRBJ1-5 gives the whole variable domain GAGVSQSPSNKVTEKGKDVELRCDPISGHTALYWYRQSLGQGLEFLIYFQGNSAPDKSGLPSDRFSAERTGGSVSTLTIQRTQQEDSAVYLCASSPQGWGNQPQHFGDGTRLSIL.

This rearrangement joins TRBV19 to TRBJ2-5; D perhaps matches TRBD2 (6 bases). Trimming removed 9 bases from V and 4 bases from J, with 12 bases in between. Germline V gives CDR1 LNHDA, CDR2 SQIVND (reference sequence). CDR3 size: 12 residues. The chain's CDR3 is CASGGRGETQYF. The DNA for the CDR3 is TGTGCCAGCGGGGGTAGGGGAGAGACCCAGTACTTC.

The chain has TRBV6-1 and TRBJ2-6, with no clear D. The V gene's germline CDR1 is MNHNS and CDR2 SASEGT. The CDR3 contains 13 residues. V was trimmed by 8 bases and J by 1 base, leaving 6 bases between them. CDR3 loop: CASLPSGANVLTF. In DNA form, the CDR3 reads TGTGCCAGCCTCCCTTCTGGGGCCAACGTCCTGACTTTC.

The CDR3: CASSLREDQPQHF. DNA of the CDR3: TGTGCCAGCAGTTTGAGAGAAGATCAGCCCCAGCATTTT. V is TRBV27 and J is TRBJ1-5; no clear D. This CDR3 is 13 amino acids long. Germline CDR1 MNHEY, CDR2 SMNVEV (reference sequence). Trimming shortened V by 3 bases and J by 5 bases, and 8 bases separated the two germline ends.

CDR3 DNA: TGTGCCAGCAGCCCCGGTGGGACTAGCGGGAGGGCGAATGAGCAGTTCTTC. Residues: CASSPGGTSGRANEQFF. This chain links TRBV7-3 with TRBJ2-1; TRBD2 aligns across 16 bases. In germline, CDR1 is SGHTA, CDR2 FQGTGA. With V trimmed by 5 bases and J by 7 bases, 8 bases remained unmatched. CDR3 size: 17 residues.

This chain links TRBV29-1 with TRBJ2-2; 7 bases line up with TRBD2. The CDR3 runs to 15 residues. Trimming removed 1 base from V and 5 bases from J; junction bases left unmatched: 7. Germline assignment: CDR1 SQVTM and CDR2 ANQGSEA. The CDR3 region is CSVEVGRLATGELFF. The CDR3 region has the DNA TGCAGCGTTGAAGTAGGGAGACTAGCAACCGGGGAGCTGTTTTTT.

The chain carries TRBV30 and TRBJ1-5; D remains ambiguous. The V end lost 0 bases, the J end lost 1 base, and 4 bases lay between the germline ends. The V gene's germline CDR1 is GTSNPN and CDR2 SVGIG (reference sequence). This CDR3 comprises 13 residues. In nucleotides, the CDR3 is TGTGCCTGGAGTGTACGGAGCAATCAGCCCCAGCATTTT. Translating gives CAWSVRSNQPQHF.

V and J are TRBV25-1 and TRBJ2-5; D might be TRBD2 (5 bases). Between the trimmed V and J ends, which lost 2 bases and 1 base, there was a span of 14 bases. This CDR3 region has 16 residues. Germline V gene data show CDR1 as MGHDK and CDR2 as SYGVNS. This chain's CDR3 is CASSEVGEKFQETQYF. CDR3 coding DNA: TGTGCCAGCAGTGAAGTGGGAGAGAAATTCCAAGAGACCCAGTACTTC.

Points on this clone: This same CDR3 is encoded by further DNA sequences in the sample. J is TRBJ1-2 and V is TRBV7-6; D remains unclear. This CDR3 has 13 residues. Germline assignment: CDR1 SGHVS and CDR2 FNYEAQ. V lost 5 bases and J 0 bases, leaving 7 bases between the germline ends. DNA for the CDR3: TGTGCCAGCAGCCCCGGTACTAACTATGGCTACACCTTC. Translating it yields CASSPGTNYGYTF.

This sequence joins TRBV6-5 and TRBJ2-7, with TRBD1 identical over 7 bases. The CDR3 runs 15 residues. V gave up 6 bases and J gave up 2 bases; unmatched junction bases: 10. Per the germline V gene, CDR1 is MNHEY and CDR2 is SVGAGI. In nucleotides, the CDR3 is TGTGCCAGCAGCACCCGGAACAGGGGACCCTACGAGCAGTACTTC. It is translated as CASSTRNRGPYEQYF.

The genes are TRBV7-6 and TRBJ1-3, with 9 bases matching TRBD1. Germline V gene sequence: CDR1 SGHVS, CDR2 FNYEAQ. V lost 5 bases, J lost 3 bases, and 11 bases stayed unmatched. The CDR3 sequence is 17 residues long. The CDR3, as DNA: TGTGCCAGCAGCAATCAATACAGGGGGCGACTTGGAAACACCATATATTTT. This codes for CASSNQYRGRLGNTIYF.

The chain links TRBV9 to TRBJ2-7, with 9 bases aligning to TRBD2. Germline CDR1 reads SGDLS; CDR2 reads YYNGEE. The CDR3 consists of 15 residues. Unmatched junction bases numbered 5, after V lost 0 bases and J lost 4 bases. The CDR3 DNA follows: TGTGCCAGCAGCGTAGTGGCTAGCGGGGTTTACGAGCAGTACTTC. As protein: CASSVVASGVYEQYF.

The chain uses TRBV7-9 and TRBJ2-1, with 9 bases that match TRBD2. CDR1 SEHNR and CDR2 FQNEAQ come from the germline V gene (reference sequence). The CDR3 extends over 15 amino acids. Unmatched junction bases numbered 4, after V lost 1 base and J lost 6 bases. CDR3 bases: TGTGCCAGCAGCTTAGTCCAGCGGGGGGCCAATGAGCAGTTCTTC. It specifies CASSLVQRGANEQFF. The entire variable domain, with the rest obtained from reference TRBV7-9 and TRBJ2-1, is as follows: DTGVSQNPRHKITKRGQNVTFRCDPISEHNRLYWYRQTLGQGPEFLTYFQNEAQLEKSRLLSDRFSAERPKGSFSTLEIQRTEQGDSAMYLCASSLVQRGANEQFFGPGTRLTVL.

This chain links TRBV29-1 with TRBJ1-2, with D hard to call. Per germline, CDR1 SQVTM and CDR2 ANQGSEA. Trimming removed 4 bases at V and 8 bases at J, with 11 bases between. The CDR3 totals 11 residues. The DNA for the CDR3 is TGCAGCGTTGGGTCCCCCGGGGGCTACACCTTC. Its translation: CSVGSPGGYTF.

This chain connects TRBV27 to TRBJ2-2; 8 bases line up with TRBD1. The V gene end was trimmed by 4 bases and the J gene end by 1 base; junction bases not matched to a gene: 8. CDR1 MNHEY and CDR2 SMNVEV come from the germline V gene (reference sequence). The CDR3 has 17 residues. The CDR3 coding sequence is TGTGCCAGCAGTTATCATACCGGGACAGGGAACACCGGGGAGCTGTTTTTT. This gives the protein CASSYHTGTGNTGELFF.

The J gene is TRBJ2-1, the V gene TRBV5-1; TRBD1 matches at 10 bases. V gave up 5 bases and J gave up 6 bases; unmatched junction bases: 5. The CDR3 runs to 14 residues. The germline V gene has CDR1 SGHRS and CDR2 YFSETQ. The DNA for the CDR3 is TGCGCCAGCAGTACACGGGACAGGGGCAATGAGCAGTTCTTC. It translates to CASSTRDRGNEQFF.

The genes are TRBV6-6 and TRBJ1-1, with D unclear. Trimming took 5 bases from V and 4 from J, leaving 17 bases between them. CDR3 length equals 15 residues. CDR1 is MNHNY, CDR2 SVGAGI, per germline (reference sequence). The CDR3 here is CASSTLSGGSTEAFF. The CDR3 DNA follows: TGTGCCAGCAGTACCTTATCGGGTGGCAGCACTGAAGCTTTCTTT.

Remarks on this clone: A read error may produce the germline difference seen at one junction end. This chain uses TRBV11-3 with TRBJ1-1; perhaps TRBD1 as D (6 bases). This CDR3 spans 15 amino acids. From germline, CDR1 is SGHNT and CDR2 YENEEA. The CDR3 DNA is TGTGTCAGCAGCCCGGGGGGCTATATGAACACTGAAGCTTTCTTT. Translated: CVSSPGGYMNTEAFF.

This chain links TRBV27 with TRBJ2-3, with 12 positions matching TRBD2. Trimming took 2 bases from V and 4 from J; bases not matched to a gene: 7. The CDR3 runs to 17 residues. CDR1 is MNHEY and CDR2 is SMNVEV in the germline V gene (reference sequence). CDR3 coding DNA: TGTGCCAGCAGTTTAGGGCTAGCGGGGGGGCCTGCAGATACGCAGTATTTT. It codes for CASSLGLAGGPADTQYF.

This chain joins TRBV5-1 and TRBJ2-1, with 7 bases identical to TRBD2. Germline CDR1 and CDR2: SGHRS and YFSETQ. The length of the CDR3 is 15 residues. V trimming: 5 bases; J trimming: 1 base; junction bases outside the gene matches: 6. The CDR3 DNA is TGCGCCAGCAGGTGGGACTATCAGTCCTACAATGAGCAGTTCTTC. This codes for CASRWDYQSYNEQFF. Full variable domain (remainder filled in from reference TRBV5-1 and TRBJ2-1): KAGVTQTPRYLIKTRGQQVTLSCSPISGHRSVSWYQQTPGQGLQFLFEYFSETQRNKGNFPGRFSGRQFSNSRSEMNVSTLELGDSALYLCASRWDYQSYNEQFFGPGTRLTVL.

The genes are TRBV7-9 and TRBJ1-1; 7 bases line up with TRBD1. J gave up 4 bases and V 4 bases, and 6 bases lay outside the gene matches. The CDR3 totals 14 residues. Germline-derived CDR1 and CDR2 are SEHNR and FQNEAQ (reference sequence). CDR3 sequence reads: CASSSRQGSTEAFF. For the CDR3, the DNA is TGTGCCAGCAGCTCCAGACAGGGATCCACTGAAGCTTTCTTT. Together with reference TRBV7-9 and TRBJ1-1, the CDR3 gives the full variable domain: DTGVSQNPRHKITKRGQNVTFRCDPISEHNRLYWYRQTLGQGPEFLTYFQNEAQLEKSRLLSDRFSAERPKGSFSTLEIQRTEQGDSAMYLCASSSRQGSTEAFFGQGTRLTVV.

This clone occurred once. The V gene is TRBV5-4, the J gene TRBJ2-7; 7 nucleotides align to TRBD1. V dropped 4 bases and J dropped 7; count of bases not matched to a gene: 11. This CDR3 has 14 amino acids. Per the germline V gene, CDR1 is SGHNT and CDR2 is YYREEE (reference sequence). CDR3 in DNA: TGTGCCAGCAGCCCACCGGGACAGAACCTTGAGCAGTACTTC. The encoded protein is CASSPPGQNLEQYF.

This clone was recorded a few times. V gene TRBV6-6 combines with J gene TRBJ1-3, with D unclear. V gave up 7 bases and J gave up 4 bases, with 5 bases separating them. The CDR3 loop spans 11 amino acids. The germline gives CDR1 MNHNY, CDR2 SVGAGI (reference sequence). The CDR3: CASTKGNTIYF. CDR3 sequence (DNA): TGTGCCAGCACCAAAGGAAACACCATATATTTT.